This T cell receptor (beta chain) is drawn from a study of T cell changes during pregnancy in multiple sclerosis. Trimming pared 2 bases from V and 4 bases from J, leaving 14 bases between. The CDR3 covers 15 residues. Germline CDR1 is KGHSH and CDR2 is LQKENI. TCRdb's copy holds only in-frame clones and misses some; the assay was immunoSEQ multiplex PCR. The sample shows roughly 39,000 clones, approximately 91% of them seen only once. The source material was CD4+ T cells from peripheral blood mononuclear cells, sampled after pregnancy. This rearrangement joins TRBV18 to TRBJ1-1; possible D gene TRBD1, 5 bases. This receptor was obtained from a female donor in good health, enrolled as a control in a pregnancy study. The DNA of the CDR3 is TGTGCCAGCTCACCAGCCACGGGGGTTGGCACTGAAGCTTTCTTT. Translation: CASSPATGVGTEAFF.